Given below is one TCR beta chain in context. Its matching antigen is unknown. Semi-nested PCR with Nested Universal Primer A followed constant-region reverse priming of full-length variable regions. TCRdb passed the 5' RACE reads through MiXCR, listing each CDR3 protein once. This sample has about 43,000 distinct CDR3 sequences, with about 29% found just once. The study's findings and limits: Greatest tumor Treg TCR overlap was with tumor naive CD4+ cells. The TCR gene usage of tumor memory CD4+ T cells clustered together with blood and lymph node memory CD4+ cells and with lymph node naive CD4+ cells.

CD4+CD45RO+CD25- cells were isolated as memory CD4+ T cells. This CDR3 is built from 16 residues. CDR1 and CDR2 from the germline V gene are SGHRS and YFSETQ. V was cut by 4 bases and J by 3 bases, with 20 bases left in between. This clonotype was sampled from a female donor with breast cancer. Sequenced: memory CD4+ T cells sorted from a lymph node. As for subset: memory CD4+ T cells, CD4+CD45RO+CD25-. The chain carries TRBV5-1 and TRBJ2-7, with a possible D match to TRBD1 (6 bases). CDR3 loop: CASSPGTLTKNYEQYF. For the CDR3, the DNA is TGCGCCAGCAGCCCCGGGACATTAACTAAAAACTACGAGCAGTACTTC.